Each of the 20 T cell receptor beta chains below was sequenced from the same sample in a study of cytomegalovirus exposure and HLA in healthy donors. The PCR contained 60 Vbeta and 13 Jbeta primers. TCRdb's table, derived via immunoSEQ multiplex PCR, lists solely in-frame clones and lacks some. The repertoire holds 100,000 to 150,000 clones, with around 78% as singletons. The sequenced sample consisted of PBMCs. The receptors were sampled from a woman younger than 30 in good health and CMV-seronegative.

This clone showed up just once. The chain joins TRBV2 to TRBJ1-5; D is unresolved. CDR1 is SNHLY and CDR2 is FYNNEI in the germline V gene. This CDR3 is 11 amino acids long. The V gene lost 6 bases and the J gene lost 6 bases, with 6 bases spanning the gap. The DNA of the CDR3 is TGTGCCAGCAGCCGGGGTCAGCCCCAGCATTTT. Translating it yields CASSRGQPQHF.

This clone appeared once. The V call is TRBV18, the J call TRBJ2-7, with 11 bases identical to TRBD2. The CDR3 has 18 residues. V trimming: 3 bases; J trimming: 3 bases; junction bases outside the gene matches: 13. The germline gives CDR1 KGHSH, CDR2 LQKENI. CDR3 amino acids: CASSPSPLAGATHYEQYF. Written as DNA, the CDR3 is TGTGCCAGCTCACCTTCACCACTAGCGGGAGCAACCCACTACGAGCAGTACTTC.

The chain uses TRBV5-1 and TRBJ2-1; 9 bases align to TRBD2. CDR3 size: 15 residues. Germline V lookup: CDR1 SGHRS, CDR2 YFSETQ. V shed 4 bases, J shed 5 bases, and the junction held 7 bases outside the gene matches. The CDR3 sequence: CASSPTSGRDNEQFF. The CDR3 DNA follows: TGCGCCAGCAGCCCCACTAGCGGGCGAGACAATGAGCAGTTCTTC.

This sequence joins TRBV6-1 and TRBJ2-1; TRBD2 matches at 10 bases. The CDR3 runs to 13 residues. After removal of 5 bases from V and 10 bases from J, the junction contained 5 bases not matched to a gene. Germline V lookup: CDR1 MNHNS, CDR2 SASEGT. The CDR3 bases are TGTGCCAGCAGTTTTAGCGGGAGGCCAGAGCAGTTCTTC. Translated, it gives CASSFSGRPEQFF.

A few counts support this clone. The chain recombines TRBV14 with TRBJ2-2; a possible D gene is TRBD2 (6 bases). V dropped 1 base and J dropped 5 bases, with 11 bases sitting between them. The CDR3 consists of 15 residues. Germline V CDR1 and CDR2: SGHDN, FVKESK. The CDR3 here is CASSQAGVTTGELFF. CDR3 coding DNA: TGTGCCAGCAGCCAAGCGGGAGTGACTACCGGGGAGCTGTTTTTT.

The chain carries TRBV19 and TRBJ2-7; 12 bases match TRBD2. Germline V gives CDR1 LNHDA, CDR2 SQIVND (reference sequence). The CDR3 is made up of 14 amino acids. With 8 bases clipped from V and 3 bases from J, the junction kept 5 bases outside the gene matches. The CDR3, as DNA: TGTGCCAGTTCCGGGACTAGCGGGTTCTACGAGCAGTACTTC. Residues: CASSGTSGFYEQYF. The full variable domain, rest sourced from reference TRBV19 and TRBJ2-7, is DGGITQSPKYLFRKEGQNVTLSCEQNLNHDAMYWYRQDPGQGLRLIYYSQIVNDFQKGDIAEGYSVSREKKESFPLTVTSAQKNPTAFYLCASSGTSGFYEQYFGPGTRLTVT.

The table lists this clone with a few counts. This sequence joins TRBV6-5 and TRBJ1-1; D might be TRBD1 (5 bases). Germline V gene data show CDR1 as MNHEY and CDR2 as SVGAGI. The CDR3 spans 16 residues. Deletions cut 2 bases from V and 1 base from J, with 14 bases between. The CDR3 sequence is CASSYHTAGPNTEAFF. The CDR3 nucleotides are TGTGCCAGCAGTTACCACACGGCGGGACCGAACACTGAAGCTTTCTTT.

V is TRBV10-3 and J is TRBJ2-1; D gene ambiguous. The ends were cut back, 0 bases at V and 4 bases at J, with 16 bases in the middle. CDR1 ENHRY and CDR2 SYGVKD come from the germline V gene. CDR3 size: 17 residues. The CDR3 sequence is CAISESKGQVNYNEQFF. In DNA form, the CDR3 reads TGTGCCATCAGTGAGTCAAAAGGCCAGGTGAATTACAATGAGCAGTTCTTC.

This sequence joins TRBV6-5 and TRBJ1-1, with D perhaps TRBD1 (6 bases). CDR3 length equals 13 residues. Per germline, CDR1 MNHEY and CDR2 SVGAGI. The V and J ends lost 6 bases and 8 bases respectively, with 16 bases between them. The CDR3, as DNA: TGTGCCAGCAGAACGCAGGGGCCCCACGAAGCTTTCTTT. It specifies CASRTQGPHEAFF.

The sample holds a few counts of this clone. In this CDR3 the conserved last residue, phenylalanine or tryptophan, is missing, so a read error is likely. CDR3 residues: CASSLGTGVGTEAFL. As DNA, the CDR3 is TGTGCCAGCAGCTTGGGGACAGGCGTGGGAACTGAAGCTTTCTTG. The V call is TRBV5-4, the J call TRBJ1-1; 7 bases match TRBD1. This CDR3 is built from 15 residues. V lost 0 bases and J lost 5; bases outside the gene matches: 7. CDR1 is SGHNT and CDR2 is YYREEE in the germline V gene (reference sequence).

The CDR3: CATSRTPSGDATDTQYF. In DNA, the CDR3 is TGTGCCACCAGCAGAACCCCTAGCGGGGACGCCACAGATACGCAGTATTTT. The J gene is TRBJ2-3, the V gene TRBV15, with 9 bases that match TRBD2. The germline V gene has CDR1 LNHNV and CDR2 YYDKDF (reference sequence). CDR3 length: 17 amino acids. Germline trimming cut 2 bases from V and 2 bases from J; bases unmatched to any gene: 8. The whole variable domain, filled in from reference TRBV15 and TRBJ2-3, reads DAMVIQNPRYQVTQFGKPVTLSCSQTLNHNVMYWYQQKSSQAPKLLFHYYDKDFNNEADTPDNFQSRRPNTSFCFLDIRSPGLGDTAMYLCATSRTPSGDATDTQYFGPGTRLTVL.

CDR3 amino acids: CASSIQYQETQYF. As DNA, the CDR3 is TGTGCCAGTAGTATACAGTACCAAGAGACCCAGTACTTC. The chain links TRBV19 to TRBJ2-5; D gene ambiguous. This CDR3 comprises 13 residues. V gave up 2 bases and J gave up 0 bases, with 4 bases separating them. Per the germline V gene, CDR1 is LNHDA and CDR2 is SQIVND (reference sequence). The entire variable domain, with the rest obtained from reference TRBV19 and TRBJ2-5, is as follows: DGGITQSPKYLFRKEGQNVTLSCEQNLNHDAMYWYRQDPGQGLRLIYYSQIVNDFQKGDIAEGYSVSREKKESFPLTVTSAQKNPTAFYLCASSIQYQETQYFGPGTRLLVL.

In this sample, this clone turned up a few times. The V and J genes are TRBV25-1 and TRBJ2-1; 7 positions match TRBD2. The CDR3 has 15 amino acids. The trim removed 3 bases at V and 2 bases at J, leaving 4 bases unmatched. Germline V lookup: CDR1 MGHDK, CDR2 SYGVNS. CDR3 region: CASSDREDPYNEQFF. The CDR3 bases are TGTGCCAGCAGTGACCGGGAGGATCCCTACAATGAGCAGTTCTTC.

The rearrangement links TRBV9 to TRBJ2-2, with a weak D call TRBD2 (6 bases). V was pared by 9 bases and J by 6 bases, with 12 bases between. Germline V gives CDR1 SGDLS, CDR2 YYNGEE. The CDR3 contains 12 residues. Here the CDR3 reads CATGTGSGELFF. The CDR3 bases are TGTGCCACCGGGACTGGATCCGGGGAGCTGTTTTTT.

This clone has only one observation. CDR3 amino acids: CASSQIPERGRAEAFF. As DNA, the CDR3 is TGTGCCAGCAGCCAAATTCCGGAGAGGGGGCGAGCTGAAGCTTTCTTT. The rearrangement links TRBV4-2 to TRBJ1-1; 7 nucleotides match TRBD1. The germline V gene encodes CDR1 LGHNA and CDR2 YNFKEQ. The length of the CDR3 is 16 residues. Trimming at V came to 2 bases and at J to 6 bases, leaving 12 bases not matched to a gene.

The chain has TRBV5-1 and TRBJ1-1; D is possibly TRBD1 (6 bases). Germline CDR1 reads SGHRS; CDR2 reads YFSETQ. The CDR3 extends over 16 amino acids. V dropped 0 bases and J dropped 5 bases, with 17 bases sitting between them. The CDR3 reads CASSLAPGGAGTEAFF. CDR3 nucleotides: TGCGCCAGCAGCTTGGCCCCGGGGGGCGCGGGGACTGAAGCTTTCTTT.

This clone was picked up a small number of times. The chain uses TRBV18 and TRBJ2-4, with 9 bases identical to TRBD1. The junction had 4 bases not matched to a gene; V was cut back by 2 bases and J by 8 bases. CDR1 and CDR2 (germline): KGHSH, LQKENI. The CDR3 has 14 residues. This CDR3 is CASSPSDRGDIQYF. As DNA, the CDR3 is TGTGCCAGCTCACCATCTGACAGGGGGGACATTCAGTACTTC.

A few counts support this clone. The V call is TRBV7-9, the J call TRBJ1-2; possibly TRBD1 for D (6 bases). V was shortened by 5 bases and J by 0 bases, with 19 bases between the two germline ends. CDR3 length: 17 amino acids. Germline values: CDR1 SEHNR, CDR2 FQNEAQ (reference sequence). The CDR3 DNA reads TGTGCCAGCAGCCTAACCCCAGGACAGATAGCTAACTATGGCTACACCTTC. Its protein is CASSLTPGQIANYGYTF.

On this clone itself: Sequence at one end of the junction differs from germline and may be a read error. DNA for the CDR3: TGCAGCGTTGAAGGGGCAGGAAATATTTTT. This codes for CSVEGAGNIF. This rearrangement joins TRBV29-1 to TRBJ1-1; no firm D call. The germline CDR1 and CDR2 sequences are SQVTM and ANQGSEA. This CDR3 is built from 10 residues.

This clone was counted only a few times. J is TRBJ2-5 and V is TRBV27, with D maybe TRBD1 (7 bases). V lost 6 bases, J lost 3 bases, and 17 bases lay in between. Germline V gene sequence: CDR1 MNHEY, CDR2 SMNVEV (reference sequence). This CDR3 contains 15 residues. The CDR3, as DNA: TGTGCCAGCAGCCATGGGGGGACAGAAAAAGAGACCCAGTACTTC. This gives the protein CASSHGGTEKETQYF.